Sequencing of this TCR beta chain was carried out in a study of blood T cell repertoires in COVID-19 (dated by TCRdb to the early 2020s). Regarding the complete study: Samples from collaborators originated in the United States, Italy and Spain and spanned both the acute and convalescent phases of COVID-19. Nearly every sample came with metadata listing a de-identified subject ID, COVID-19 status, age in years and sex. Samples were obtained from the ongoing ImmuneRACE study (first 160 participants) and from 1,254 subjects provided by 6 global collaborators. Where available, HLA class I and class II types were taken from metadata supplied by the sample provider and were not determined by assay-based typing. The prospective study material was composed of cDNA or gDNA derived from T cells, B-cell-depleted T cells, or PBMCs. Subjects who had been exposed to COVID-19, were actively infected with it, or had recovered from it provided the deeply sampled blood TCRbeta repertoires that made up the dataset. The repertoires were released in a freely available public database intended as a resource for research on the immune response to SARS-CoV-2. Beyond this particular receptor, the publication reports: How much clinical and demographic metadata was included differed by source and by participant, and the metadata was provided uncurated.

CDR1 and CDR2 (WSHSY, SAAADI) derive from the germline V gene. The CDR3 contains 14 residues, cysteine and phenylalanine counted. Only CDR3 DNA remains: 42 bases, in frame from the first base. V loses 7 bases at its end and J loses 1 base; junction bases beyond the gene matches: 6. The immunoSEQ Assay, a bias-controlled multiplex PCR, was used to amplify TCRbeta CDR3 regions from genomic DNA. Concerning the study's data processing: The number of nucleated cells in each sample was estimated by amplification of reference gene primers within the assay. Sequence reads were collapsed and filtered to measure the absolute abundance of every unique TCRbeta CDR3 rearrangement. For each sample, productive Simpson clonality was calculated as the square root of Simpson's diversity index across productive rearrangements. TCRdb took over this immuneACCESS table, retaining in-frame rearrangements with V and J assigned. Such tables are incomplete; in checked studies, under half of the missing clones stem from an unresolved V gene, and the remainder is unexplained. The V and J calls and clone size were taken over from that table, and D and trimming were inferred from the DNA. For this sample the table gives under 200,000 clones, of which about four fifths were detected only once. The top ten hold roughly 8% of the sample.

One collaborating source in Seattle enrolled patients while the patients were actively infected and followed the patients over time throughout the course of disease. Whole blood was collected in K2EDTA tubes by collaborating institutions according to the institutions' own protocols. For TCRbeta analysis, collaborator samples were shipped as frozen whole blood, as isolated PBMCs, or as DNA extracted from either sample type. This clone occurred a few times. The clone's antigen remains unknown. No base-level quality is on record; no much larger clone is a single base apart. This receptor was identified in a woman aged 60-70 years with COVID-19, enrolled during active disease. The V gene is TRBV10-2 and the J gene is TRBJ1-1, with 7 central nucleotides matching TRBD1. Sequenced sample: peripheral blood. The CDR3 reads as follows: CASTRQGGNTEAFF. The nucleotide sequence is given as TGCGCCAGCACTCGACAGGGAGGGAACACTGAAGCTTTCTTT.